The 28 T cell receptor beta chains listed next were all sequenced from one sample in a study of cytomegalovirus exposure and HLA in healthy donors. Assay: immunoSEQ multiplex PCR; the TCRdb copy retains only in-frame clones and omits some. The sample yields about 160,000 clones, roughly 86% seen once. The material sequenced was PBMCs. The receptors derive from a man aged 18 to 30 in good health and CMV-seropositive.

The chain combines TRBV5-6 with TRBJ2-5; 10 bases are a match to TRBD2. CDR1 is SGHDT and CDR2 is YYEEEE in the germline V gene. CDR3 length: 16 amino acids. J lost 1 base, V lost 4 bases, and 7 bases had no gene match. The DNA of the CDR3 is TGTGCCAGCAGCCAGCTAGCGGGAGACCGCCAAGAGACCCAGTACTTC. Translated: CASSQLAGDRQETQYF. Full variable domain (remainder filled in from reference TRBV5-6 and TRBJ2-5): DAGVTQSPTHLIKTRGQQVTLRCSPKSGHDTVSWYQQALGQGPQFIFQYYEEEERQRGNFPDRFSGHQFPNYSSELNVNALLLGDSALYLCASSQLAGDRQETQYFGPGTRLLVL.

The chain employs TRBV27 and TRBJ2-6; D might be TRBD2 (6 bases). The V end lost 8 bases, the J end lost 2 bases, and 7 bases lay between the germline ends. The CDR3 extends over 13 amino acids. Germline loops: CDR1 MNHEY, CDR2 SMNVEV (reference sequence). Here the CDR3 reads CASRRAGANVLTF. CDR3 sequence (DNA): TGTGCCAGCCGGAGGGCTGGGGCCAACGTCCTGACTTTC.

The chain uses TRBV6-5 and TRBJ2-1; TRBD1 is a possible D gene (5 bases). This CDR3 contains 15 residues. Germline V gives CDR1 MNHEY, CDR2 SVGAGI. Trimming took 6 bases from V and 8 from J, leaving 20 bases between them. CDR3 DNA: TGTGCCAGCAGCCGCCGCCTCGCAGGGAAGTATGAGCAGTTCTTC. The encoded protein is CASSRRLAGKYEQFF.

The gene calls are TRBV9 and TRBJ2-3, with TRBD2 matching 10 bases. CDR3 size: 19 residues. Germline values: CDR1 SGDLS, CDR2 YYNGEE. V was clipped by 0 bases and J by 3 bases; unmatched bases: 13. In DNA form, the CDR3 reads TGTGCCAGCAGCGTAGGCCACAATCTAGCGGGAGATAGAACAGATACGCAGTATTTT. This codes for CASSVGHNLAGDRTDTQYF.

This clone showed up just a few times. This chain uses TRBV7-8 with TRBJ1-2; TRBD1 might be the D (6 bases). This CDR3 has 13 residues. The germline CDR1 and CDR2 sequences are SGHVS and FQNEAQ. V gave up 5 bases and J gave up 3 bases, with 10 bases separating them. The DNA of the CDR3 is TGTGCCAGCAGCCAGGGGTACGACTATGGCTACACCTTC. Its protein product is CASSQGYDYGYTF.

J is TRBJ2-3 and V is TRBV2; a possible D gene is TRBD2 (5 bases). There are 14 residues in the CDR3. V was cut by 5 bases and J by 6 bases, with 15 bases left in between. Germline CDR1 reads SNHLY; CDR2 reads FYNNEI. CDR3 nucleotide sequence: TGTGCCAGCAGTTCTAACTTAGCGTTGGATACGCAGTATTTT. It translates to CASSSNLALDTQYF. The full variable domain, completed using reference TRBV2 and TRBJ2-3, is EPEVTQTPSHQVTQMGQEVILRCVPISNHLYFYWYRQILGQKVEFLVSFYNNEISEKSEIFDDQFSVERPDGSNFTLKIRSTKLEDSAMYFCASSSNLALDTQYFGPGTRLTVL.

V gene TRBV25-1 combines with J gene TRBJ2-7; TRBD1 matches 9 bases. After removal of 8 bases from V and 4 bases from J, the junction contained 9 bases not matched to a gene. This CDR3 spans 14 amino acids. CDR1 and CDR2 (germline): MGHDK, SYGVNS. The CDR3 sequence: CASSSNRGQYEQYF. The CDR3 region has the DNA TGTGCCAGCTCTTCCAACAGGGGGCAGTACGAGCAGTACTTC.

The chain uses TRBV7-9 and TRBJ2-1; maybe TRBD2 (7 bases). CDR3 length equals 12 residues. The germline V gene encodes CDR1 SEHNR and CDR2 FQNEAQ (reference sequence). Trimming pared 7 bases from V and 10 bases from J, leaving 14 bases between. CDR3 residues: CASNLEGGEQFF. In DNA form, the CDR3 reads TGTGCCAGCAACCTGGAGGGGGGGGAGCAGTTCTTC.

This chain joins TRBV28 and TRBJ2-7, with 8 positions matching TRBD1. CDR3 length equals 15 residues. The V and J ends lost 2 bases and 3 bases, in that order; junction bases with no gene match: 6. CDR1 is MDHEN, CDR2 SYDVKM, per germline. The CDR3 loop reads CASSLGQGAVYEQYF. CDR3 in DNA: TGTGCCAGCAGTTTAGGGCAGGGGGCCGTCTACGAGCAGTACTTC. The full variable domain, in which reference TRBV28 and TRBJ2-7 provide the parts outside the CDR3, is DVKVTQSSRYLVKRTGEKVFLECVQDMDHENMFWYRQDPGLGLRLIYFSYDVKMKEKGDIPEGYSVSREKKERFSLILESASTNQTSMYLCASSLGQGAVYEQYFGPGTRLTVT.

Concerning this clone itself: One junction end disagrees with the germline gene, perhaps due to a read error. The chain recombines TRBV2 with TRBJ2-7; D is perhaps TRBD2 (6 bases). The CDR3 covers 11 residues. CDR1 is SNHLY and CDR2 is FYNNEI in the germline V gene. CDR3 in DNA: TGTGCCAGCAGGATTGGGGGGAATCTCCGCTTC. Encoded protein: CASRIGGNLRF.

A few counts support this clone. The chain has TRBV10-3 and TRBJ1-1, with D unresolved. CDR1 and CDR2 (germline): ENHRY, SYGVKD. V was clipped by 7 bases and J by 8 bases, with 14 bases between them. The CDR3 is made up of 12 amino acids. The CDR3 sequence: CAITGGPGEAFF. CDR3 DNA: TGTGCCATCACGGGAGGACCGGGCGAAGCTTTCTTT.

By share, this clone ranks as medium-sized. The chain carries TRBV5-1 and TRBJ1-3; TRBD1 matches 8 bases. This CDR3 is 17 amino acids long. The germline gives CDR1 SGHRS, CDR2 YFSETQ. V gave up 3 bases and J gave up 3 bases; unmatched junction bases: 11. As DNA, the CDR3 is TGCGCCAGCAGCTCGGGGGCAGGGGGCATTATTGGAAACACCATATATTTT. Encoded protein: CASSSGAGGIIGNTIYF.

The chain carries TRBV7-9 and TRBJ2-7; a possible D gene is TRBD2 (5 bases). CDR3 size: 12 residues. CDR1 SEHNR and CDR2 FQNEAQ come from the germline V gene (reference sequence). V gave up 10 bases and J gave up 2 bases, with 12 bases separating them. The CDR3 sequence is CATSEGAYEQYF. The CDR3 region has the DNA TGTGCCACCTCAGAGGGAGCCTACGAGCAGTACTTC.

The chain uses TRBV19 and TRBJ2-5; D might be TRBD1 (5 bases). The CDR3 spans 15 residues. Trimming stripped 5 bases from V and 1 base from J, with 14 bases between. Looked up from germline, CDR1 is LNHDA and CDR2 is SQIVND (reference sequence). CDR3 residues: CASSATVGVQETQYF. The CDR3 DNA reads TGTGCCAGTAGTGCAACCGTAGGGGTCCAAGAGACCCAGTACTTC.

This chain links TRBV28 with TRBJ2-5; D possibly corresponds to TRBD1 (6 bases). V dropped 6 bases and J dropped 4 bases, with 15 bases sitting between them. Germline V gives CDR1 MDHEN, CDR2 SYDVKM. The CDR3 sequence is 14 residues long. CDR3 sequence (DNA): TGTGCCAGCAGCAGGGGACATCTACGAGAGACCCAGTACTTC. Residues: CASSRGHLRETQYF.

This rearrangement joins TRBV9 to TRBJ2-1; a possible D gene is TRBD2 (6 bases). The CDR3 extends over 15 amino acids. CDR1 is SGDLS, CDR2 YYNGEE, per germline. V was shortened by 6 bases and J by 0 bases, with 13 bases between the two germline ends. The CDR3 reads CASNPRGSSYNEQFF. In nucleotides, the CDR3 is TGTGCCAGCAACCCTCGGGGGAGCTCCTACAATGAGCAGTTCTTC.

The chain combines TRBV28 with TRBJ2-7; 9 nucleotides agree with TRBD2. This CDR3 comprises 15 residues. Germline V gene data show CDR1 as MDHEN and CDR2 as SYDVKM. V lost 4 bases to trimming and J lost 0 bases; unmatched junction nucleotides: 4. CDR3 sequence reads: CASSSGLAPSYEQYF. The CDR3 bases are TGTGCCAGCAGTTCAGGACTAGCGCCCTCCTACGAGCAGTACTTC.

The rearrangement uses TRBV7-9 and TRBJ2-2; perhaps TRBD2 as D (5 bases). V gave up 1 base and J gave up 7 bases, with 13 bases separating them. This CDR3 region has 15 residues. CDR1 and CDR2 (germline): SEHNR, FQNEAQ (reference sequence). The CDR3 loop is CASSLGPGVGGELFF. In DNA form, the CDR3 reads TGTGCCAGCAGCTTAGGTCCCGGGGTTGGCGGGGAGCTGTTTTTT.

The J gene is TRBJ2-5, the V gene TRBV6-6, with 7 bases that match TRBD1. Germline-derived CDR1 and CDR2 are MNHNY and SVGAGI (reference sequence). The CDR3 loop spans 14 amino acids. V shed 6 bases, J shed 4 bases, and the junction held 8 bases outside the gene matches. DNA for the CDR3: TGTGCCAGCAGAGATACAGGGGCGGGAGAGACCCAGTACTTC. Translating it yields CASRDTGAGETQYF.

As for this clone: It is likely a read error, because the conserved phenylalanine at the end of the CDR3 is missing. Because the CDR3's place on the DNA is in doubt, the DNA is left out and the CDR3 is given as listed by TCRdb. The V gene is TRBV20-1, the J gene TRBJ2-4; TRBD1, as called in the table, went unchecked against the DNA. The CDR3 is 11 residues long, counting both termini. Germline values: CDR1 DFQATT, CDR2 SNEGSKA (reference sequence). The CDR3 sequence is CSARRPGQIIL.

This chain uses TRBV5-6 with TRBJ2-1; TRBD1 matches 7 bases. The CDR3 loop spans 15 amino acids. After removal of 3 bases from V and 3 bases from J, the junction contained 6 bases not matched to a gene. The germline V gene encodes CDR1 SGHDT and CDR2 YYEEEE. The CDR3 bases are TGTGCCAGCAGCTCCGGGACAGAGATCTACAATGAGCAGTTCTTC. This gives the protein CASSSGTEIYNEQFF.

CDR3 sequence (DNA): TGTGCCAGCAGCCCTACCCAGTCCAGGGCTGGCACAGATACGCAGTATTTT. Its translation: CASSPTQSRAGTDTQYF. V is TRBV27 and J is TRBJ2-3, with D possibly TRBD1 on 5 matching bases. The CDR3 spans 17 residues. V was pared by 6 bases and J by 1 base, with 20 bases between. Germline assignment: CDR1 MNHEY and CDR2 SMNVEV (reference sequence).

This rearrangement joins TRBV4-1 to TRBJ2-3; the match to TRBD2 covers 9 bases. J was trimmed by 4 bases and V by 4 bases; bases with no gene match: 6. This CDR3 contains 15 residues. Per the germline V gene, CDR1 is MGHRA and CDR2 is YSYEKL. The CDR3 reads CASSRTSGWPDTQYF. The CDR3 DNA reads TGCGCCAGCAGCCGAACTAGCGGGTGGCCAGATACGCAGTATTTT.

The rearrangement joins TRBV7-9 to TRBJ2-2; D gene unclear. This CDR3 region has 12 residues. Germline V lookup: CDR1 SEHNR, CDR2 FQNEAQ (reference sequence). V shed 8 bases and J shed 5 bases, with 9 bases lying between them. The DNA for the CDR3 is TGTGCCAGCGGCCCATTGACCGGGGAGCTGTTTTTT. This sequence encodes CASGPLTGELFF.

The J gene is TRBJ2-3, the V gene TRBV5-4, with 9 positions matching TRBD1. V gave up 0 bases and J gave up 6 bases; unmatched junction bases: 2. The CDR3 has 14 amino acids. Germline CDR1 SGHNT, CDR2 YYREEE (reference sequence). CDR3 sequence reads: CASSLVGQGDTQYF. The CDR3 region has the DNA TGTGCCAGCAGCTTGGTCGGACAGGGGGATACGCAGTATTTT.

The gene calls are TRBV7-9 and TRBJ2-5; TRBD1 matches at 10 bases. The germline CDR1 and CDR2 sequences are SEHNR and FQNEAQ (reference sequence). The CDR3 totals 15 residues. Trimming at V came to 3 bases and at J to 5 bases, leaving 6 bases not matched to a gene. The CDR3 sequence: CASSFPGTGVETQYF. CDR3 DNA: TGTGCCAGCAGCTTCCCCGGGACAGGGGTGGAGACCCAGTACTTC.

On this clone: Compared with germline, one end of the junction differs, possibly owing to a read error. The V and J genes are TRBV6-1 and TRBJ2-5; 12 bases are shared with TRBD2. This CDR3 region has 13 residues. The germline V gene encodes CDR1 MNHNS and CDR2 SASEGT. CDR3 region: CASSEGRLAGDHF. The CDR3 bases are TGTGCCAGCAGTGAAGGTAGACTAGCGGGAGACCACTTC.

This clone appeared once. The CDR3 bases are TGTGCCAGCCTACTCTCAAACTTTAACACTGAAGCTTTCTTT. Translated, it gives CASLLSNFNTEAFF. The chain combines TRBV21-1 with TRBJ1-1. TRBV21-1 is given as a pseudogene. CDR3 length: 14 residues.